The 23 T cell receptor beta chains below were found in one sample sequenced in a study of long-term antiretroviral therapy in people with HIV. An immunoSEQ assay, version v3.0, was performed at survey level. Clones were read by immunoSEQ multiplex PCR, and TCRdb kept only the in-frame ones, dropping some. The table includes 23,000 or so clones, over 75% detected once. This specimen consisted of unsorted PBMCs, obtained 0.2 years before starting antiretroviral therapy. The origin of the receptors is a man between 18 and 29 years old with HIV.

Regarding this clone: The junction and the germline gene differ at one end; a read error may be behind it. The J gene is TRBJ2-1, the V gene TRBV11-1; D call uncertain. CDR3 length: 13 residues. In germline, CDR1 is SGHAT, CDR2 FQDESV (reference sequence). The DNA for the CDR3 is TGTGCCAGCAGCTTAGCAAGGTACAGTGAGCAGTTCTTC. It specifies CASSLARYSEQFF.

V is TRBV7-9 and J is TRBJ1-1; D remains ambiguous. With 6 bases removed from V and 3 bases from J, the gap between germline ends came to 8 bases. The CDR3 sequence is 12 residues long. CDR1 and CDR2 from the germline V gene are SEHNR and FQNEAQ (reference sequence). CDR3 region: CASSLTDTEAFF. The DNA for the CDR3 is TGTGCCAGCAGTTTAACAGACACTGAAGCTTTCTTT.

The rearrangement uses TRBV9 and TRBJ2-7; 8 positions match TRBD2. Germline V gene lookup returns CDR1 SGDLS and CDR2 YYNGEE. Losses at the gene ends were 4 bases for V and 4 bases for J; bases not matched to a gene: 10. CDR3 length equals 15 residues. CDR3 sequence reads: CASSPGGSGEYEQYF. The CDR3 bases are TGTGCCAGCAGCCCGGGAGGGAGCGGAGAGTACGAGCAGTACTTC.

The chain employs TRBV28 and TRBJ2-1, with 10 bases that match TRBD2. The CDR3 has 15 amino acids. Germline lookup yields CDR1 MDHEN and CDR2 SYDVKM. After removal of 6 bases from V and 9 bases from J, the junction contained 11 bases not matched to a gene. Here the CDR3 reads CASRIAGGTSREQFF. CDR3 DNA sequence: TGTGCCAGCAGGATAGCGGGAGGCACCTCCCGTGAGCAGTTCTTC.

This clone turned up a few times. This sequence joins TRBV6-5 and TRBJ2-2; D uncertain. Germline CDR1 MNHEY, CDR2 SVGAGI. Trimming removed 6 bases from V and 7 bases from J, with 12 bases in between. The CDR3 runs to 13 residues. This chain's CDR3 is CASSSTTSGELFF. The CDR3 DNA is TGTGCCAGCAGCTCGACGACGAGCGGGGAGCTGTTTTTT.

The CDR3 is CASTAIRSNYGYTF. The DNA of the CDR3 is TGTGCCAGCACCGCGATACGGTCTAACTATGGCTACACCTTC. V and J are TRBV6-1 and TRBJ1-2; D gene unclear. The germline CDR1 and CDR2 sequences are MNHNS and SASEGT. The CDR3 is made up of 14 amino acids. V lost 7 bases and J lost 0, with 12 bases in between.

J is TRBJ2-5 and V is TRBV4-3, with D perhaps being TRBD1 or TRBD2 (5 bases each). The CDR3 extends over 14 amino acids. Germline CDR1 LGHNA, CDR2 YSLEER. V dropped 4 bases and J dropped 3 bases, with 12 bases sitting between them. The DNA of the CDR3 is TGCGCCAGCAGCCTGGGGACGGCCGAAGAGACCCAGTACTTC. It codes for CASSLGTAEETQYF.

The V call is TRBV2, the J call TRBJ2-3, with D hard to call. This CDR3 is 13 amino acids long. Germline CDR1 and CDR2: SNHLY and FYNNEI. The V gene lost 1 base and the J gene lost 2 bases, with 4 bases spanning the gap. In nucleotides, the CDR3 is TGTGCCAGCAGTGAAGGGGTCACAGATACGCAGTATTTT. Protein product: CASSEGVTDTQYF.

This clone was seen only a few times. The chain couples TRBV7-9 to TRBJ1-2; D is possibly TRBD1 (5 bases). The germline CDR1 and CDR2 sequences are SEHNR and FQNEAQ (reference sequence). There are 13 residues in the CDR3. Trimming removed 1 base at V and 5 bases at J, with 8 bases between. DNA of the CDR3: TGTGCCAGCAGCTTAGTCAGGGATTATGGCTACACCTTC. Amino acids: CASSLVRDYGYTF.

The rearrangement links TRBV6-1 to TRBJ2-7; 7 bases map to TRBD1. Germline V gives CDR1 MNHNS, CDR2 SASEGT. CDR3 length equals 14 residues. Trimming removed 6 bases from V and 2 bases from J; junction bases left unmatched: 7. The CDR3 DNA follows: TGTGCCAGCAGACCGACAGGGTCCCCCTACGAGCAGTACTTC. Residues: CASRPTGSPYEQYF.

This clone was found once. V gene TRBV7-3 combines with J gene TRBJ2-7, with D maybe TRBD1 (5 bases). Looked up from germline, CDR1 is SGHTA and CDR2 is FQGTGA. V shed 4 bases and J shed 5 bases, with 12 bases lying between them. CDR3 length: 13 residues. The DNA of the CDR3 is TGTGCCAGCAGCTCTCAGGGTGTCAACGAGCAGTACTTC. Amino acid sequence: CASSSQGVNEQYF.

The sample holds one count of this clone. The chain employs TRBV18 and TRBJ2-3, with no clear D. V was shortened by 3 bases and J by 1 base, with 20 bases between the two germline ends. Per germline, CDR1 KGHSH and CDR2 LQKENI. The CDR3 sequence is 18 residues long. The CDR3 DNA is TGTGCCAGCTCACCGGGTCGAATGGTGGGTCGGGGCACAGATACGCAGTATTTT. Encoded protein: CASSPGRMVGRGTDTQYF.

The chain is built from TRBV7-6 and TRBJ1-5, with D unresolved. The V and J ends lost 1 base and 0 bases respectively, with 7 bases between them. The CDR3 covers 15 residues. CDR1 SGHVS and CDR2 FNYEAQ come from the germline V gene. CDR3 sequence (DNA): TGTGCCAGCAGCTTAGATGGATCTAGCAATCAGCCCCAGCATTTT. Translating it yields CASSLDGSSNQPQHF.

The V and J genes are TRBV7-9 and TRBJ1-5; D is unresolved. V lost 4 bases and J lost 0, with 10 bases in between. Germline values: CDR1 SEHNR, CDR2 FQNEAQ (reference sequence). The CDR3 consists of 15 residues. CDR3 residues: CASSSGRTSNQPQHF. CDR3 sequence (DNA): TGTGCCAGCAGCTCAGGCCGGACTAGCAATCAGCCCCAGCATTTT.

This rearrangement joins TRBV10-3 to TRBJ2-1; 8 positions agree with TRBD1. The germline gives CDR1 ENHRY, CDR2 SYGVKD. Germline trimming cut 3 bases from V and 4 bases from J; bases unmatched to any gene: 14. The CDR3 loop spans 18 amino acids. The CDR3 DNA is TGTGCCATCAGTGAAAAGGGACAGGTCCTAACAGGGTACAATGAGCAGTTCTTC. Its protein product is CAISEKGQVLTGYNEQFF.

The chain carries TRBV7-8 and TRBJ2-3; D possibly matches TRBD1 or TRBD2 (5 bases each). Germline V gene data show CDR1 as SGHVS and CDR2 as FQNEAQ. V lost 3 bases to trimming and J lost 8 bases, with 6 bases between them. CDR3 length equals 11 residues. CDR3 bases: TGTGCCAGCAGCTTTGGGGGTACGCAGTATTTT. Translating it yields CASSFGGTQYF.

The chain carries TRBV19 and TRBJ2-3, with no clear D. Germline CDR1 LNHDA, CDR2 SQIVND (reference sequence). The CDR3 is 13 residues long. V was shortened by 3 bases and J by 6 bases, with 10 bases between the two germline ends. The CDR3 reads CASSIQGSDTQYF. For the CDR3, the DNA is TGTGCCAGTAGTATCCAAGGGTCGGATACGCAGTATTTT.

This clone was recorded once. The chain links TRBV2 to TRBJ1-5; no clear D. The ends were cut back, 7 bases at V and 4 bases at J, with 8 bases in the middle. This CDR3 comprises 12 residues. The germline V gene has CDR1 SNHLY and CDR2 FYNNEI. This CDR3 reads CASKEQNQPQHF. CDR3 coding DNA: TGTGCCAGCAAGGAGCAAAATCAGCCCCAGCATTTT.

As for this clone: A read error is likely here: a far larger clone is one base away. The CDR3 sequence is CASSYSGGARDTQYF. CDR3 nucleotide sequence: TGTGCCAGCAGTTACTCGGGGGGGGCGAGAGATACGCAGTATTTT. The J gene is TRBJ2-3, the V gene TRBV6-5, with D tentatively TRBD2 (7 bases). The CDR3 length is 15 residues. V lost 0 bases, J lost 5 bases, and 12 bases lay in between. Looked up from germline, CDR1 is MNHEY and CDR2 is SVGAGI.

This rearrangement joins TRBV7-6 to TRBJ2-3; 9 positions agree with TRBD2. In germline, CDR1 is SGHVS, CDR2 FNYEAQ. The CDR3 consists of 17 residues. With V trimmed by 4 bases and J by 1 base, 9 bases remained unmatched. Here the CDR3 reads CASSSLITSGRTDTQYF. DNA for the CDR3: TGTGCCAGCAGCTCCCTAATAACTAGCGGGCGCACAGATACGCAGTATTTT.

The chain is built from TRBV5-1 and TRBJ2-1; D might be TRBD2 (6 bases). The CDR3 extends over 15 amino acids. The germline V and J ends were trimmed by 0 bases and 2 bases, with 9 bases remaining between them. Germline CDR1 SGHRS, CDR2 YFSETQ. The CDR3 DNA is TGCGCCAGCAGCTTGGCCGGGGGTACCTACAATGAGCAGTTCTTC. Translating gives CASSLAGGTYNEQFF.

The chain employs TRBV18 and TRBJ1-2; tentative D call: TRBD1 (6 bases). Germline V CDR1 and CDR2: KGHSH, LQKENI. With 6 bases removed from V and 0 bases from J, the gap between germline ends came to 11 bases. The CDR3 has 14 amino acids. CDR3 loop: CASSRGGPNYGYTF. CDR3 DNA: TGTGCCAGCTCCCGGGGGGGCCCTAACTATGGCTACACCTTC.

The chain is built from TRBV11-2 and TRBJ2-1; D is undetermined. The V end lost 1 base, the J end lost 7 bases, and 14 bases lay between the germline ends. CDR1 and CDR2 (germline): SGHAT, FQNNGV. The CDR3 has 15 residues. CDR3 DNA: TGTGCCAGCAGCTTAGCTGTCTCGACCGCTAATGAGCAGTTCTTC. This codes for CASSLAVSTANEQFF.